These 15 T cell receptor beta chains were sequenced from one sample in a study of graft-versus-host responses after intestinal transplantation. Assay: immunoSEQ multiplex PCR; the TCRdb copy retains only in-frame clones and omits some. The repertoire holds thousands of clones, with roughly two thirds as singletons. The input for sequencing was PBMCs, taken 541 days after intestinal transplant. These receptors all stem from a human patient who received an intestinal transplant, so some T cells may come from the graft donor.

The gene calls are TRBV4-3 and TRBJ1-2, with D unresolved. Trimming removed 0 bases at V and 2 bases at J, with 13 bases between. The length of the CDR3 is 16 residues. CDR1 is LGHNA and CDR2 is YSLEER in the germline V gene. The chain's CDR3 is CASSQDLGYTNYGYTF. The DNA for the CDR3 is TGCGCCAGCAGCCAAGATCTTGGGTATACGAACTATGGCTACACCTTC.

V usage is TRBV4-1 and J usage is TRBJ1-6; 12 nucleotides align to TRBD1. V lost 0 bases to trimming and J lost 10 bases; unmatched junction nucleotides: 4. Germline-derived CDR1 and CDR2 are MGHRA and YSYEKL. The CDR3 is made up of 16 amino acids. Here the CDR3 DNA reads TGCGCCAGCAGCCAAGAAACGGGGACAGGGGGCTCACCCCTCCACTTT. Amino acids: CASSQETGTGGSPLHF.

This chain connects TRBV6-6 to TRBJ2-5; weak D call: TRBD1 (6 bases). Trimming cost V 2 bases and J 3 bases, with 16 bases left between them. CDR1 is MNHNY, CDR2 SVGAGI, per germline (reference sequence). CDR3 length equals 16 residues. The CDR3 sequence is CASSYPTYDRKETQYF. The CDR3 DNA reads TGTGCCAGCAGTTACCCGACCTATGACAGGAAAGAGACCCAGTACTTC.

Only a few counts were recorded for this clone. This may be a read error, as it is one base from a much larger clone. The chain couples TRBV11-2 to TRBJ1-3; D gene uncertain. The germline V gene encodes CDR1 SGHAT and CDR2 FQNNGV. V was pared by 0 bases and J by 5 bases, with 14 bases between. The CDR3 loop spans 16 amino acids. In DNA, the CDR3 is TGTGCCAGCAGCTTAGAGGGCCCGCTCCGCAGAAACACCATATATTTT. Amino acids: CASSLEGPLRRNTIYF.

The V and J genes are TRBV11-2 and TRBJ1-6; D remains ambiguous. The CDR3 length is 13 residues. The V gene's germline CDR1 is SGHAT and CDR2 FQNNGV. Trimming left V 1 base short and J 8 bases short, with 6 bases between. CDR3 bases: TGTGCCAGCAGCTTAGTTCGGGATTCACCCCTCCACTTT. This codes for CASSLVRDSPLHF.

In this sample, this clone turned up a few times. The chain carries TRBV6-9 and TRBJ1-2; 7 bases line up with TRBD1. V lost 7 bases to trimming and J lost 9 bases; unmatched junction nucleotides: 8. CDR1 is MNHGY and CDR2 is SVAAGI in the germline V gene. There are 12 residues in the CDR3. CDR3 sequence: CASTDREESYTF. For the CDR3, the DNA is TGTGCCAGCACAGACAGGGAAGAAAGCTACACCTTC.

The chain combines TRBV7-3 with TRBJ1-2; TRBD1 is a possible D gene (6 bases). Germline V gene sequence: CDR1 SGHTA, CDR2 FQGTGA. There are 13 residues in the CDR3. With 5 bases removed from V and 4 bases from J, the gap between germline ends came to 11 bases. In DNA form, the CDR3 reads TGTGCCAGCAGCCTATCAGGGGTCTATGGCTACACCTTC. This sequence encodes CASSLSGVYGYTF.

The V gene is TRBV6-6, the J gene TRBJ2-6, with a possible D match to TRBD2 (5 bases). The V end was cut by 2 bases, the J end by 0 bases, with 5 bases between. Per the germline V gene, CDR1 is MNHNY and CDR2 is SVGAGI (reference sequence). CDR3 length equals 15 residues. In nucleotides, the CDR3 is TGTGCCAGCAGTTACGGGAGCTCTGGGGCCAACGTCCTGACTTTC. Its protein product is CASSYGSSGANVLTF.

The V and J genes are TRBV4-3 and TRBJ2-1; D is unclear. The V end was cut by 1 base, the J end by 0 bases, with 10 bases between. CDR3 length equals 16 residues. The germline CDR1 and CDR2 sequences are LGHNA and YSLEER. DNA for the CDR3: TGCGCCAGCAGCCAAGGCCTCGGATTCTCCTACAATGAGCAGTTCTTC. Its translation: CASSQGLGFSYNEQFF.

This clone was counted a few times. The junction departs from germline at one end; a sequencing error may be responsible. Other nucleotide sequences from this sample produce the same CDR3. The chain employs TRBV7-8 and TRBJ1-4; D gene unclear. Germline CDR1 SGHVS, CDR2 FQNEAQ. The CDR3 is 16 residues long. The CDR3 is CASSQDLGFTNEKLFF. CDR3 sequence (DNA): TGCGCCAGCAGCCAAGATCTAGGTTTTACTAATGAAAAACTGTTTTTT.

The V gene is TRBV4-1, the J gene TRBJ1-6, with 7 bases fitting TRBD1. Trimming removed 4 bases from V and 6 bases from J; junction bases left unmatched: 3. Germline V CDR1 and CDR2: MGHRA, YSYEKL. CDR3 size: 14 residues. This CDR3 reads CASSLGTVNSPLHF. The DNA for the CDR3 is TGCGCCAGCAGCCTGGGGACAGTTAATTCACCCCTCCACTTT.

This clone was recorded a few times. J is TRBJ2-7 and V is TRBV5-1; D gene uncertain. Trimming shortened V by 4 bases and J by 3 bases, and 8 bases separated the two germline ends. The CDR3 extends over 12 amino acids. The germline V gene encodes CDR1 SGHRS and CDR2 YFSETQ. The CDR3 nucleotides read TGCGCCAGCAGCGGCAGTTTCTACGAGCAGTACTTC. This encodes CASSGSFYEQYF.

The V call is TRBV29-1, the J call TRBJ2-3; TRBD1 might be the D (7 bases). The CDR3 contains 15 residues. V was cut by 4 bases and J by 4 bases, with 18 bases left in between. Germline CDR1 SQVTM, CDR2 ANQGSEA. The CDR3 DNA is TGCAGCGTTGGGGTTCAGGGGGGTTCCGCAGATACGCAGTATTTT. It specifies CSVGVQGGSADTQYF.

The CDR3 is CASSGDPGVLETQYF. DNA of the CDR3: TGTGCCAGCAGTGGAGACCCAGGGGTCTTGGAGACCCAGTACTTC. This chain links TRBV6-1 with TRBJ2-5; TRBD1 is a possible D gene (6 bases). Germline CDR1 reads MNHNS; CDR2 reads SASEGT. Trimming pared 4 bases from V and 5 bases from J, leaving 17 bases between. This CDR3 comprises 15 residues.

In this sample, this clone turned up once. The rearrangement uses TRBV6-4 and TRBJ1-2; D is unresolved. The CDR3 runs 14 residues. Trimming removed 2 bases at V and 6 bases at J, with 13 bases between. Germline V gene data show CDR1 as MRHNA and CDR2 as SNTAGT. The CDR3: CASSDQHEAHGYTF. Written as DNA, the CDR3 is TGTGCCAGCAGTGACCAGCATGAGGCCCATGGCTACACCTTC.